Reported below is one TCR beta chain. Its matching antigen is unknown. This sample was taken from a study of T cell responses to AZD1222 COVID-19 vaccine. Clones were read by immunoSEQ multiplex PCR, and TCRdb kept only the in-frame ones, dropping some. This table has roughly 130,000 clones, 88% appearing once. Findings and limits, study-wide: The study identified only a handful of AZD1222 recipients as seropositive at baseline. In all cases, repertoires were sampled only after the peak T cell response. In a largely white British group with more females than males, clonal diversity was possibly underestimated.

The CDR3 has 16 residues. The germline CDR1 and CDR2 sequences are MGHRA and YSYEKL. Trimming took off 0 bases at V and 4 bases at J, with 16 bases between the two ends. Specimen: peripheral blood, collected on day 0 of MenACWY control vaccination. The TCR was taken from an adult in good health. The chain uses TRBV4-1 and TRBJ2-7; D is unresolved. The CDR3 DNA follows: TGCGCCAGCAGCCAAGATAAGGCAATCAGCCTATACGAGCAGTACTTC. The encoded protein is CASSQDKAISLYEQYF.